These 10 T cell receptor beta chains share one sample of origin, sequenced in a study of CD8+ T cells in alopecia areata. Treatment given: oral pan-JAK inhibitor, 5-10 mg twice daily. cDNA reverse transcribed from extracted RNA served as the sequencing template. Profiled with immunoSEQ multiplex PCR; TCRdb holds only in-frame clones, not every one. The sample includes 98,000 or so clones, roughly three fifths of them seen just once. The sample here was CD8+ T cells sorted from blood, taken at week 4, from a patient treated with tofacitinib. Every receptor here comes from a human donor with alopecia areata.

The rearrangement uses TRBV13 and TRBJ2-7; weak D call: TRBD1 (5 bases). CDR1 and CDR2 from the germline V gene are PRHDT and FYEKMQ (reference sequence). This CDR3 is built from 14 residues. Trimming removed 2 bases from V and 5 bases from J, with 13 bases in between. CDR3 bases: TGTGCCAGCAGCTTAAGGGGTATAGTCGACGAGCAGTACTTC. Translation gives CASSLRGIVDEQYF.

This chain joins TRBV2 and TRBJ2-2, with D perhaps TRBD2 (6 bases). Trimming removed 5 bases at V and 7 bases at J, with 29 bases between. CDR1 SNHLY and CDR2 FYNNEI come from the germline V gene. This CDR3 contains 19 residues. This chain's CDR3 is CASSYAGTAIISTNGELFF. CDR3 sequence (DNA): TGTGCCAGCAGTTACGCCGGGACTGCGATCATCAGTACGAACGGGGAGCTGTTTTTT.

This chain uses TRBV27 with TRBJ2-7, with 12 nucleotides matching TRBD1. Trimming took 4 bases from V and 8 from J; bases not matched to a gene: 15. The CDR3 runs to 17 residues. The germline V gene has CDR1 MNHEY and CDR2 SMNVEV (reference sequence). The CDR3 DNA follows: TGTGCCAGCAGTTCGCTCACAGCATGGGACAGGGGGCTCAAGCAGTACTTC. Protein product: CASSSLTAWDRGLKQYF.

The genes are TRBV6-5 and TRBJ2-1; 9 bases agree with TRBD1. V trimming: 2 bases; J trimming: 9 bases; junction bases outside the gene matches: 2. This CDR3 spans 13 amino acids. Looked up from germline, CDR1 is MNHEY and CDR2 is SVGAGI. The CDR3 DNA reads as TGTGCCAGCAGTTACGGGACAGGGTTTGAGCAGTTCTTC. Translated: CASSYGTGFEQFF.

The chain employs TRBV13 and TRBJ2-7; 7 positions agree with TRBD1. Trimming removed 5 bases from V and 1 base from J; junction bases left unmatched: 5. The CDR3 is 14 amino acids. Germline values: CDR1 PRHDT, CDR2 FYEKMQ (reference sequence). The DNA for the CDR3 is TGTGCCAGCAGCCCTGGACAGGTATCCTACGAGCAGTACTTC. It is translated as CASSPGQVSYEQYF. Filled out from reference TRBV13 and TRBJ2-7, the complete variable domain reads AAGVIQSPRHLIKEKRETATLKCYPIPRHDTVYWYQQGPGQDPQFLISFYEKMQSDKGSIPDRFSAQQFSDYHSELNMSSLELGDSALYFCASSPGQVSYEQYFGPGTRLTVT.

The J gene is TRBJ2-3, the V gene TRBV27, with TRBD2 matching 7 bases. CDR1 MNHEY and CDR2 SMNVEV come from the germline V gene (reference sequence). The CDR3 is 17 residues long. Losses at the gene ends were 7 bases for V and 4 bases for J; bases not matched to a gene: 17. This CDR3 is CASTSKVWEGWADTQYF. Written as DNA, the CDR3 is TGTGCCAGCACCTCGAAGGTGTGGGAGGGGTGGGCAGATACGCAGTATTTT.

The chain combines TRBV27 with TRBJ1-5; TRBD1 aligns across 10 bases. Germline V gene data show CDR1 as MNHEY and CDR2 as SMNVEV (reference sequence). V shed 5 bases, J shed 2 bases, and the junction held 18 bases outside the gene matches. This CDR3 comprises 20 residues. CDR3 loop: CASSPLVRDRGGGRNQPQHF. The CDR3 DNA sequence: TGTGCCAGCAGTCCACTCGTAAGGGACAGGGGCGGAGGCCGCAATCAGCCCCAGCATTTT.

The CDR3 coding sequence is TGTGCCAGCAGCTTTGGCGGGGGGGCCCAAGAGACCCAGTACTTC. Translation gives CASSFGGGAQETQYF. The genes are TRBV9 and TRBJ2-5; the match to TRBD2 covers 9 bases. With 4 bases clipped from V and 1 base from J, the junction kept 5 bases outside the gene matches. CDR1 and CDR2 from the germline V gene are SGDLS and YYNGEE. The CDR3 contains 15 residues.

The table lists this clone with a few counts. V is TRBV5-6 and J is TRBJ2-4; tentatively, D is TRBD1 (6 bases). CDR3 length: 13 amino acids. Germline V lookup: CDR1 SGHDT, CDR2 YYEEEE. V lost 6 bases, J lost 5 bases, and 12 bases lay in between. The CDR3 here is CASNTGYQNIQYF. The CDR3, as DNA: TGTGCCAGCAACACAGGGTACCAAAACATTCAGTACTTC.

The chain combines TRBV29-1 with TRBJ2-1, with D perhaps TRBD1 (6 bases). V shed 7 bases and J shed 4 bases, with 23 bases lying between them. From germline, CDR1 is SQVTM and CDR2 ANQGSEA. The CDR3 is 16 residues long. Here the CDR3 DNA reads TGCAGCGCCATAGGGGTGGACAGTCGGATGTACAATGAGCAGTTCTTC. Translated: CSAIGVDSRMYNEQFF.